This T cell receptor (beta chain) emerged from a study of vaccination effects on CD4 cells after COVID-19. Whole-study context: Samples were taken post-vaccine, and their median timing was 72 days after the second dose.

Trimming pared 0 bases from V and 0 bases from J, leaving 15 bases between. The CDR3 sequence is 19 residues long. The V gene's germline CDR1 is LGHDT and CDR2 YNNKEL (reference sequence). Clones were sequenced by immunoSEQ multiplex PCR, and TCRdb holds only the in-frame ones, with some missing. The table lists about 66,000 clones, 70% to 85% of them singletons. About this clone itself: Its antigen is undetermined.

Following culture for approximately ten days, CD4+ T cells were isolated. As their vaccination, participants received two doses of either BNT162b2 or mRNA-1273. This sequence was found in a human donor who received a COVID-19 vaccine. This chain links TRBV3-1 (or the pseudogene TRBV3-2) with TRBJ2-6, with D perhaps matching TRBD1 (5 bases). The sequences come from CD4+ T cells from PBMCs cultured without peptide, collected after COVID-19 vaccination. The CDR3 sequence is CASSQEQDLTLSGANVLTF. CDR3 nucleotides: TGTGCCAGCAGCCAAGAACAGGACCTAACCCTCTCTGGGGCCAACGTCCTGACTTTC.